This T cell receptor (beta chain) was found in a study of cytomegalovirus exposure and HLA in healthy donors (TCRdb year 2017). In the study overall: An earlier analysis of some 600 of the donors reported 276 Gb of sequence data and roughly 120 million unique TCR beta sequences obtained from around 170 million T cells. An early release that covered fewer than 750 HLA-typed donors contained about 300 gigabases of sequencing data and tens of millions of unique TCR sequences. Among the roughly 390 genotyped donors, about 83% belonged to the genetic ancestry cluster associated with self-reported Caucasian donors. The study was designed to test whether signatures of past pathogen exposure could be identified by cataloging public T cell receptors. The study used immunosequencing to profile the T cell repertoires of hundreds of subjects and linked those repertoires to cytomegalovirus serostatus. A separate validation cohort of roughly 130 different subjects was used in addition to the approximately 700-subject first cohort. The study combined high-throughput TCR immunosequencing, statistical association of individual TCRs with disease status, and machine learning to predict cytomegalovirus infection status. A later analysis re-examined previously published TCR beta repertoires from 500 to 700 donors and added high-resolution HLA genotyping to investigate patterns of TCR occurrence. Rather than drawing on any new phenotypic data, the later analysis identified candidate immune exposures from TCR beta sequences and the way those sequences occurred across donors. An earlier analysis of approximately 630 of the donors applied high-throughput TCR beta sequencing to assess whether each TCR beta V gene segment acted as functional or pseudogenic. Donor age, sex, ethnicity and CMV serostatus were collected together with the repertoire data. In a later genetic analysis, genome-wide SNP genotypes for about 55% of the roughly 700 donors were used, and that subset was treated as a discovery cohort. All discovery cohort repertoires had been generated on a single sequencing platform. HLA typing covered class I and class II loci at four-digit resolution. The number of typed donors differed by locus: about 620-640 for A, B, C, DRB1 and DQB1; some 500 for DQA1; around 610 for DPA1; and roughly 450 for DPB1. Because of strong linkage in the cohort, a handful of DR-DQ haplotypes were treated as single units for association and clustering. Across some 400 genotyped donors of the cohort, an average of about 200,000 unique TCR beta nucleotide sequences per donor were sequenced, and 15% to 20% of those sequences were non-productive.

The cohort consisted of 650 to 850 healthy bone marrow donors. At the time of sampling, every cohort member was nominally healthy, though immune exposures that went unrecorded were likely present. The donor tested CMV seropositive and was one of the 289 seropositive cohort members. A peripheral blood sample was provided by each donor, and peripheral blood mononuclear cells were used for TCR beta sequencing. Genomic DNA extraction from the blood cell samples was performed with the Qiagen DNeasy Blood Extraction Kit. Library prep was done by the immunoSEQ multiplex PCR assay. The multiplex PCR relied on a mix of 60 forward primers for TCR Vbeta segments and 13 reverse primers for TCR Jbeta segments. The CDR3 region of rearranged TCR beta genes was amplified from genomic DNA by a multiplex PCR assay. The amplified TCR beta libraries were sequenced on the Illumina HiSeq System as 87-base-pair reads. The study's own analysis went as follows. A later analysis tallied 80 million to 95 million unique TCR beta chains across the 666 repertoires, and approximately 11 million of those chains were shared by two or more donors. Raw reads were error-corrected and collapsed into unique sequences with a nearest-neighbor algorithm that merged closely related sequences to remove PCR and sequencing errors. V, D and J gene segments were assigned by aligning CDR3 sequences to IMGT reference sequences. Each retained sequence needed at least a six-nucleotide match to both a V gene segment and a J gene segment. A rearrangement was called productive if the CDR3 had no stop codons and remained in frame with V and J, and every other rearrangement was called non-productive. Following IMGT convention, CDR3 was defined as the stretch from the second conserved V-encoded cysteine to the conserved J-encoded phenylalanine. The earlier analysis of about 500 of the donors excluded sequences that lacked an unambiguous match to a single V gene segment. In an earlier analysis of some 590 of the donors, V segments were called functional above 56.7% productive rearrangements and were called segregating when the between-donor standard deviation exceeded 5%. A statistical classification framework was developed to diagnose cytomegalovirus status using the catalog of TCR beta chain sequences. In a later analysis, V and J genes were assigned by comparing TCR nucleotide sequences against IMGT/GENE-DB human TR gene sequences. A later analysis assigned CDR3 sequences and most-parsimonious VDJ recombination scenarios with the TCRdist pipeline. In a later analysis, each TCR beta chain was defined by its CDR3 amino acid sequence together with its V-gene family, and reads without a unique V-gene family were excluded. As a way to deal with suspected cross-contamination and a sequencing artifact, a later analysis dropped approximately 570 nucleotide sequences that were highly shared and had low generation probability. A later analysis calculated a clonal expansion index for each public chain from normalized within-repertoire ranks of inferred template counts. A later analysis computed generation probabilities with a VDJ recombination model fitted to out-of-frame rearrangements, and checked the results against IGoR. In a later analysis, TCR-TCR, TCR-HLA and TCR-CMV co-occurrence was scored with hypergeometric tests, and a repertoire-size bias correction was applied to TCR pairs. To estimate false discovery rates, a later analysis permuted the HLA or CMV assignments 20 times. In a later analysis, co-occurring TCRs were grouped with DBSCAN, and TCRdist sequence similarity was added when clustering was performed within HLA-allele-positive subsets. For co-occurrence clustering, repertoires with fewer than 30,000 or more than 120,000 public chains were excluded, along with five repertoires with anomalous nucleotide sharing. TCRdb holds this immuneACCESS table with in-frame rearrangements only. Some clones are missing; in checked studies, unresolved V genes explain under half, and the rest has no known cause. D and trimming were read from the DNA, whereas the V and J calls and clone size are those reported in that table. A total of around 140,000 clones appear in this sample, roughly 79% of them only once. The leading ten clones occupy under 10% of the sample.

To note about this clone: This clone's antigen is unknown. Base qualities were left out, and no much larger clone turns up one base away.

The paper as a whole reports these results and caveats: Specific HLA alleles were associated with roughly 17,000 TCR beta sequences at a false discovery rate of 0.05 in a later analysis. A total of around 150 TCR beta chains were listed by the study as associated with cytomegalovirus. In an earlier analysis of roughly 500 of the donors, most TCR beta V segments appeared in productive rearrangements about 87% or about 30% of the time, broadly matching IMGT annotations. When HLA alleles, especially DR and DQ, strongly co-occurred, TCR associations were difficult to assign to individual alleles. It was suggested by the authors that the approach could potentially be generalized to other disease states and immunological phenotypes. Linkage disequilibrium might explain the correlated functional status among segregating V segments, but an unknown experimental factor could not be ruled out. In vitro tests confirmed that a few of the cytomegalovirus-associated TCR beta chains recognize cytomegalovirus antigens. Because some donors lacked HLA typing at each locus, the association tests relied only on the typed subset. In a later analysis, the rate of TCR association differed among HLA loci, with DRB1 alleles having the most associated TCRs and HLA-C alleles having the fewest. In a later analysis, HLA-associated TCR beta chains showed more clonal expansion and lower generation probabilities than non-associated chains that were equally common. The classifier was reported to diagnose cytomegalovirus status with high specificity and sensitivity in both the original cohort and the validation cohort. A cluster of highly shared sequence variants was judged likely to represent a technical artifact of the sequencing pipeline. Roughly uniform sequencing depth across donors was assumed in presence/absence analyses, although this assumption may not hold. Immune exposure information for the cohort was limited to CMV serostatus. A later genetic analysis reported fewer N-insertions in productive TCRs among donors in an Asian-associated ancestry cluster than the approximately 670-donor mean. A further reported finding was that TCR beta sequences accurately predicted the HLA-A and HLA-B alleles for most subjects in the first cohort. The earlier analysis of nearly 600 of the donors excluded some 15 rarely observed V segments, including chromosome 9 orphons, because counts were too low. Across donors, most TCR sequences were observed very rarely, whereas some public TCRs were present in many individuals. V-gene and J-gene trimming of TCR beta chains was associated with a missense DCLRE1C variant in a later genetic analysis, and the association was replicated in an independent cohort. Most CMV-associated TCR beta chains appeared to be HLA-restricted in a later analysis, and the HLA associations seemed to be driven largely by CMV exposure. A later analysis reported that several top co-occurrence clusters appeared linked to parvovirus B19, influenza, CMV and Epstein-Barr virus. The cohort was sequenced for TCR beta chains only, and without alpha or paired-chain data the features that could be detected were limited.

Input material: PBMCs. The sequence came from a woman aged 55-69 years in good health and CMV-seropositive.

The CDR3 is CASSSVLRDTQYF. The nucleotide sequence is given as TGTGCCAGCAGCTCCGTACTACGGGATACGCAGTATTTT. The V and J segments used are TRBV7-2 and TRBJ2-3, with no confidently assigned D gene. Spanning cysteine to phenylalanine, the CDR3 consists of 13 amino acids. The entry retains the CDR3 DNA only, 39 bases that are in frame from base 1. The junction shows trimming of 4 bases on V and 6 bases on J, plus 11 bases between the germline ends. The germline V gene yields SGHTA for CDR1 and FQGNSA for CDR2. With the portions outside the CDR3 filled from the reference TRBV7-2 and TRBJ2-3 genes, the complete variable region becomes GAGVSQSPSNKVTEKGKDVELRCDPISGHTALYWYRQSLGQGLEFLIYFQGNSAPDKSGLPSDRFSAERTGGSVSTLTIQRTQQEDSAVYLCASSSVLRDTQYFGPGTRLTVL.